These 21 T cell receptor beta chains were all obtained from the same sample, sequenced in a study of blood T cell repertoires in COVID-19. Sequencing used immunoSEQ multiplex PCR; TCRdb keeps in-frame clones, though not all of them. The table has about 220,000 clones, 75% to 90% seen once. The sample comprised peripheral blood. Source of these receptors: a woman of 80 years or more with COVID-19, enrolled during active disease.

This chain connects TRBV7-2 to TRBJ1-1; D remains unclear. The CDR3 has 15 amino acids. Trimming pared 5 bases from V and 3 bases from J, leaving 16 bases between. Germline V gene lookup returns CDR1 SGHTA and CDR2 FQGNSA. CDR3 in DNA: TGTGCCAGCAGCCTCAAGGCGGGATACGACACTGAAGCTTTCTTT. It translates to CASSLKAGYDTEAFF. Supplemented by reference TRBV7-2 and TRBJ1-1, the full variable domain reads GAGVSQSPSNKVTEKGKDVELRCDPISGHTALYWYRQSLGQGLEFLIYFQGNSAPDKSGLPSDRFSAERTGGSVSTLTIQRTQQEDSAVYLCASSLKAGYDTEAFFGQGTRLTVV.

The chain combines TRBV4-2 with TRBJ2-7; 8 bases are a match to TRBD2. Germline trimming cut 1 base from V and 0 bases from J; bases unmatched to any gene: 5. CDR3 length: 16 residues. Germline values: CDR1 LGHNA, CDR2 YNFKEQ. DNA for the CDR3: TGTGCCAGCAGCCAAGTGCCTAGCGGGCTCTCCTACGAGCAGTACTTC. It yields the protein CASSQVPSGLSYEQYF.

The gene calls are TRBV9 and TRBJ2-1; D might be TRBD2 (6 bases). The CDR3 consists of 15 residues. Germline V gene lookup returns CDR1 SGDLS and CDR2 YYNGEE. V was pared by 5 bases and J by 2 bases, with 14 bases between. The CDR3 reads CASSVEGFPYNEQFF. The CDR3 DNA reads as TGTGCCAGCAGTGTGGAGGGGTTTCCCTACAATGAGCAGTTCTTC.

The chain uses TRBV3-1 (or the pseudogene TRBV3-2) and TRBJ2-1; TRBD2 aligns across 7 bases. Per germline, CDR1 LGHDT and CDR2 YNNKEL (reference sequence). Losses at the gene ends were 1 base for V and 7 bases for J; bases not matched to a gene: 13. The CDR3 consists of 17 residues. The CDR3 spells CASSQGLSAGDSNEQFF. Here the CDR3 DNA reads TGTGCCAGCAGCCAAGGCCTTTCGGCGGGAGATTCGAATGAGCAGTTCTTC.

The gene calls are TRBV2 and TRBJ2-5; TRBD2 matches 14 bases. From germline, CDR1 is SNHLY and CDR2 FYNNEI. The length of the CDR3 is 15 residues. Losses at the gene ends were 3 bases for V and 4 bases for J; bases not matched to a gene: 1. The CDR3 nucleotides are TGTGCCAGCAGTGAGACTAGCGGGAGGGGAGAGACCCAGTACTTC. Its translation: CASSETSGRGETQYF. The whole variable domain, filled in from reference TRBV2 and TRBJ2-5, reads EPEVTQTPSHQVTQMGQEVILRCVPISNHLYFYWYRQILGQKVEFLVSFYNNEISEKSEIFDDQFSVERPDGSNFTLKIRSTKLEDSAMYFCASSETSGRGETQYFGPGTRLLVL.

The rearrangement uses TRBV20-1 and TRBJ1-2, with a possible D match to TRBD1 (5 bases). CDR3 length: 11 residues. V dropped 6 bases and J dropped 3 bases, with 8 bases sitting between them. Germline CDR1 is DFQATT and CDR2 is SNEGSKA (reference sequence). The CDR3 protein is CSAAGDYGYTF. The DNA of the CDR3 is TGCAGTGCGGCGGGGGACTATGGCTACACCTTC.

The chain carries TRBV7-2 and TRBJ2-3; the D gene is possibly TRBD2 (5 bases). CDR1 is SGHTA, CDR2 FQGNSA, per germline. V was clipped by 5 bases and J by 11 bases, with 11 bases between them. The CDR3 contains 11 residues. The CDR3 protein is CASSQAAGQYF. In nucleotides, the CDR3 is TGTGCCAGCAGCCAAGCGGCGGGGCAGTATTTT.

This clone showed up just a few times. The DNA of the CDR3 is TGTGCCAGTAGTACCGAGCGGGGACCATACAATGAGCAGTTCTTC. It codes for CASSTERGPYNEQFF. The chain is built from TRBV19 and TRBJ2-1; 7 positions match TRBD2. V was clipped by 4 bases and J by 4 bases; unmatched bases: 7. Germline CDR1 reads LNHDA; CDR2 reads SQIVND (reference sequence). The CDR3 runs to 15 residues.

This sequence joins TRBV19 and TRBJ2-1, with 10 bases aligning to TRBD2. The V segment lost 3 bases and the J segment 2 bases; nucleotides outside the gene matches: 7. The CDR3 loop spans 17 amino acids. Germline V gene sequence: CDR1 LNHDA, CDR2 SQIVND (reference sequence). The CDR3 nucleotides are TGTGCCAGTAGTATCAAACTAGCGGGATGGGCCTACAATGAGCAGTTCTTC. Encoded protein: CASSIKLAGWAYNEQFF.

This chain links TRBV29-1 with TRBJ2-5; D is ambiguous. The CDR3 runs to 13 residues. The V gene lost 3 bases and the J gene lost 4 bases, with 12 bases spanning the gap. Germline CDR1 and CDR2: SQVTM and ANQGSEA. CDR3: CSVDGVRGETQYF. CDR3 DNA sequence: TGCAGCGTTGATGGAGTACGAGGAGAGACCCAGTACTTC.

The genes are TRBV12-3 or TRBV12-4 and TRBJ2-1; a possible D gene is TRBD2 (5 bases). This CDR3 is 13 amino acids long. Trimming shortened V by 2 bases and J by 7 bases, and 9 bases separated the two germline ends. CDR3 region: CASSLTSWNEQFF. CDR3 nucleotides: TGTGCCAGCAGTTTAACTAGTTGGAATGAGCAGTTCTTC.

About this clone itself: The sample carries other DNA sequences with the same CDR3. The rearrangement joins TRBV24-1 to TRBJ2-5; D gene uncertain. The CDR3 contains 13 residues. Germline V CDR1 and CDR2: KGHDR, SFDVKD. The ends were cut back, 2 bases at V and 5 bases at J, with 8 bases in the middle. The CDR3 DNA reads TGTGCCACCAGTGATTCGTCGCGGGAGACCCAGTACTTC. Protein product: CATSDSSRETQYF.

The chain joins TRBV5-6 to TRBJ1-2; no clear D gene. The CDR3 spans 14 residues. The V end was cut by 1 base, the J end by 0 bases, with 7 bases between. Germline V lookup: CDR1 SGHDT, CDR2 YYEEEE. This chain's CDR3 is CASSLWGANYGYTF. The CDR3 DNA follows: TGTGCCAGCAGCTTGTGGGGAGCTAACTATGGCTACACCTTC.

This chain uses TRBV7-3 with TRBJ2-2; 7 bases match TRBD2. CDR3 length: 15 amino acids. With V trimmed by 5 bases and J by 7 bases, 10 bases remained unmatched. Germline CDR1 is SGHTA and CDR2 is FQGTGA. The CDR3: CASSREVLHGGELFF. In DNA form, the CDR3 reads TGTGCCAGCAGCCGGGAGGTACTACATGGCGGGGAGCTGTTTTTT. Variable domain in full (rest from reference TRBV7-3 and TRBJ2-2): GAGVSQTPSNKVTEKGKYVELRCDPISGHTALYWYRQSLGQGPEFLIYFQGTGAADDSGLPNDRFFAVRPEGSVSTLKIQRTERGDSAVYLCASSREVLHGGELFFGEGSRLTVL.

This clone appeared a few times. The chain's CDR3 is CASSGTGNNQPQHF. CDR3 coding DNA: TGTGCCAGCAGCGGGACAGGGAACAATCAGCCCCAGCATTTT. J is TRBJ1-5 and V is TRBV7-8, with 9 positions matching TRBD1. The CDR3 runs 14 residues. The J segment lost 3 bases and the V segment lost 5 bases, leaving 2 bases of the junction unmatched. CDR1 and CDR2 from the germline V gene are SGHVS and FQNEAQ.

CDR3: CASSRKGNSGNTIYF. The DNA for the CDR3 is TGTGCCAGCTCGAGGAAGGGGAACTCTGGAAACACCATATATTTT. This chain connects TRBV3-1 (or the pseudogene TRBV3-2) to TRBJ1-3; a possible D gene is TRBD1 (5 bases). Germline V lookup: CDR1 LGHDT, CDR2 YNNKEL (reference sequence). This CDR3 comprises 15 residues. Deletions cut 8 bases from V and 0 bases from J, with 14 bases between.

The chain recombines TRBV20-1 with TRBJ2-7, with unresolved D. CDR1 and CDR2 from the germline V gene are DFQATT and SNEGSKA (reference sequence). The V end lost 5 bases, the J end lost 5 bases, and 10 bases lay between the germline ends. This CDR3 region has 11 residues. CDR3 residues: CSAPRSHEQYF. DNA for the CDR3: TGCAGTGCTCCCAGATCGCACGAGCAGTACTTC.

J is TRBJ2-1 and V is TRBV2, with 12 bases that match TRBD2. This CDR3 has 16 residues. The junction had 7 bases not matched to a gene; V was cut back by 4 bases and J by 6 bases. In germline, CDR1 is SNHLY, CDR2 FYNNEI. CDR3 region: CASSATSGRRSNEQFF. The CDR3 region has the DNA TGTGCCAGCAGTGCGACTAGCGGGAGAAGATCCAATGAGCAGTTCTTC.

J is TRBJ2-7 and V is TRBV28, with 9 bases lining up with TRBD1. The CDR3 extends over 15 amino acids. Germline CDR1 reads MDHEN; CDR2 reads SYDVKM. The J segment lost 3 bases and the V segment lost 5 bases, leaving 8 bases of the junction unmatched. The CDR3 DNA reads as TGTGCCAGCAGTCTCCCCGGGACAGGGCTCTACGAGCAGTACTTC. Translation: CASSLPGTGLYEQYF.

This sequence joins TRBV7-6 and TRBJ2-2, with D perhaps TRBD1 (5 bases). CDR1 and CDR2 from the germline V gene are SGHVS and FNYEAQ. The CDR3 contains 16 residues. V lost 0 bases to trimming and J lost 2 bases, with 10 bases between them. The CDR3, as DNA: TGTGCCAGCAGCTTAGCGCCTGGACAAAACACCGGGGAGCTGTTTTTT. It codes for CASSLAPGQNTGELFF. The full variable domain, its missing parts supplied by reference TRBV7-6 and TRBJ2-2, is GAGVSQSPRYKVTKRGQDVALRCDPISGHVSLYWYRQALGQGPEFLTYFNYEAQQDKSGLPNDRFSAERPEGSISTLTIQRTEQRDSAMYRCASSLAPGQNTGELFFGEGSRLTVL.

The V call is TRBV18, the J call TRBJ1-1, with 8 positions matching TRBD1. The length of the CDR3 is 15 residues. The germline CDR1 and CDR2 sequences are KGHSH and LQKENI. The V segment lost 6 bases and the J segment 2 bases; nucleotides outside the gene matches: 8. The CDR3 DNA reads TGTGCCAGCTCCTTTGGGACAGGAACTAACACTGAAGCTTTCTTT. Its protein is CASSFGTGTNTEAFF.